This T cell receptor (beta chain) appears in the sequencing data of a study of Graves' ophthalmopathy and Graves' hyperthyroidism. TCR beta CDR3 regions were amplified from RNA transcripts. The first-round RT-PCR employed HTBI primers together with the Qiagen OneStep RT-PCR kit. A multiplex PCR was then performed as the second round. Each CDR3 protein is one row after TCRdb ran MiXCR on the multiplex PCR reads. The table shows approximately 700,000 distinct CDR3 sequences, with under 50% occurring only once. Other autoimmune disease, uncontrolled infection, pregnancy and lactation led to exclusion. Sampling approximately 10 ml of fresh peripheral blood provided the PBMCs. The germline V and J ends were trimmed by 8 bases and 4 bases, with 12 bases remaining between them. CDR1 is SQVTM, CDR2 ANQGSEA, per germline. The CDR3 loop spans 11 amino acids. This clonotype came up once.

Sequenced material: peripheral blood. The receptor comes from an adult man with Graves' ophthalmopathy. The chain links TRBV29-1 to TRBJ2-7; D is unresolved. CDR3 nucleotides: TGCAGCTTGGGGTTGAATTACGAGCAGTACTTC. This encodes CSLGLNYEQYF.